This T cell receptor (beta chain) was identified in a study of human T cells and chemical hapten exposure. Using its own MiXCR run on the RACE reads, TCRdb lists one record per CDR3 protein. The data hold approximately 77,000 distinct CDR3 sequences, with over 6% observed a single time. This clonotype appeared many times. Described time point: patch test 1, 2 weeks after DPC sensitization. This sample's treatment: therapeutic diphenylcyclopropenone sensitization with weekly scalp DPC. Germline assignment: CDR1 PRHDT and CDR2 FYEKMQ (reference sequence). CDR3 length: 18 amino acids. J was trimmed by 4 bases and V by 2 bases; bases with no gene match: 11.

The chain combines TRBV13 with TRBJ2-3; 11 bases line up with TRBD2. The material sequenced was whole blood, taken in connection with sensitization to the hapten diphenylcyclopropenone (DPC). The source of this sequence is a woman aged 25 to 39 with alopecia areata. Some clones in this sample may be carry-over from other donors' samples. This CDR3 is CASSLYSGGAGPPDTQYF. The CDR3, as DNA: TGTGCCAGCAGCTTATATAGCGGGGGGGCCGGGCCGCCAGATACGCAGTATTTT.